These T cell receptor beta chains were read from a single sample in a study of OX40 agonist ivuxolimab in advanced cancers. Produced via immunoSEQ multiplex PCR; TCRdb's table is partial and in-frame only. This table holds 53,000 or so clones, around 77% found once. Specimen: CD4+ or CD8+ T cells sorted from blood, collected in a trial of the OX40 agonist ivuxolimab. These receptors originate from an adult with an advanced solid tumor such as melanoma, head and neck, liver or kidney cancer. The CDR3 runs from the conserved cysteine through the conserved F or W. The D gene is left open where the match is weak. Clone sizes are given selectively: once, few, many, or a class where the clone is expanded.

TRBJ2-1 | NA | NA | TRBV7-2 | TGTGCCAGCAGCCGACAAATTGGGAATGAGCAGTTCTTC | CASSRQIGNEQFF
TRBJ1-2 | TRBD1 | NA | TRBV15 | TGTGCCACCAGCGCGGGACAGAACTATGGCTACACCTTC | CATSAGQNYGYTF
TRBJ2-3 | NA | few | TRBV7-9 | TGTGCCAGCACCTCTCTGGGAGATACGCAGTATTTT | CASTSLGDTQYF
TRBJ2-5 | TRBD1 | few | TRBV5-1 | TGCGCCAGCAGCTCGGGACAGCAAGAGACCCAGTACTTC | CASSSGQQETQYF
TRBJ1-2 | TRBD1 | NA | TRBV11-2 | TGTGCCAGCAGCCCAGGACAGGGGGGCCTCGGTGGCTACACCTTC | CASSPGQGGLGGYTF
TRBJ2-7 | NA | once | TRBV7-9 | TGTGCCAGCAGCTGGAATAGTGCCTACGAGCAGTACTTC | CASSWNSAYEQYF
TRBJ1-3 | NA | NA | TRBV5-6 | TGTGCCAGCAGCTTCCGGGGGCGCCGGACGAACACCATATATTTT | CASSFRGRRTNTIYF
TRBJ1-1 | NA | NA | TRBV7-9 | TGTGCCAGCAGAGGGACGGTGAACACTGAAGCTTTCTTT | CASRGTVNTEAFF
TRBJ2-2 | NA | few | TRBV4-2 | TGTGCCAGCAGCCAAGCCACCGGGGAGCTGTTTTTT | CASSQATGELFF
TRBJ2-2 | NA | NA | TRBV28 | TGTGCCAGCAGTTTATTACCTAGCGCTAGGGCCGGGGAGCTGTTTTTT | CASSLLPSARAGELFF
TRBJ1-5 | NA | NA | TRBV6-1 | TGTGCCAGCAGTGTTGGAACAGCCGGCAATCAGCCCCAGCATTTT | CASSVGTAGNQPQHF
TRBJ2-4 | NA | NA | TRBV4-1 | TGCGCCAGCAGCCAATCAACTGCTCGACTGGCCAAAAACATTCAGTACTTC | CASSQSTARLAKNIQYF
TRBJ2-7 | TRBD1 | NA | TRBV2 | TGTGCCAGCGGTGGACAGGGGTACGGCGAGCAGTACTTC | CASGGQGYGEQYF
TRBJ1-1 | TRBD1 | NA | TRBV5-1 | TGCGCCAGCAGCTTTCGGGGGGACAGATGGAACACTGAAGCTTTCTTT | CASSFRGDRWNTEAFF
TRBJ1-2 | TRBD1 | NA | TRBV27 | TGTGCCAGCAGTTTCTCGGACAGGGGTTTTGGCTACACCTTC | CASSFSDRGFGYTF
TRBJ1-6 | NA | NA | TRBV14 | TGTGCCAGCAGCCCGGACTGGGGGGGAAATTCACCCCTCCACTTT | CASSPDWGGNSPLHF
TRBJ1-1 | NA | NA | TRBV28 | TGTGCCAGCAGTTCTTCTGCGGCTGGGAACACTGAAGCTTTCTTT | CASSSSAAGNTEAFF
TRBJ2-1 | TRBD2 | few | TRBV10-3 | TGTGCCATCAGTGAGTTAACTAGCGGGAGGGAGGAGCAGTTCTTC | CAISELTSGREEQFF
TRBJ1-2 | NA | NA | TRBV28 | TGTGCCAGCAGTAGTGGGGGTAATAACTATGGCTACACCTTC | CASSSGGNNYGYTF
TRBJ2-3 | TRBD2 | NA | TRBV5-4 | TGTGCCAGCAGCTTGGTAAAAGGCGGGAGGGCCGCAGATACGCAGTATTTT | CASSLVKGGRAADTQYF
TRBJ1-4 | NA | few | TRBV15 | TGTGCCACCAGCAGAGATCGGTCGGGGCGGGGGCGCCGGGAAAAACTGTTTTTT | CATSRDRSGRGRREKLFF
TRBJ1-2 | NA | NA | TRBV6-6 | TGTGCCAGCAGAGGCGACAGTAACTATGGCTACACCTTC | CASRGDSNYGYTF
TRBJ1-5 | TRBD1 | few | TRBV19 | TGTGCCAGTACCTTCCTGCCCGGGACAGTAAATCAGCCCCAGCATTTT | CASTFLPGTVNQPQHF
TRBJ1-5 | NA | NA | TRBV28 | TGTGCCAGCAGTTCGGGGGGTAGCAATCAGCCCCAGCATTTT | CASSSGGSNQPQHF
TRBJ1-5 | NA | NA | TRBV19 | TGTGCCAGTAGTATGTTCGGGGACGGGGGAAGAGCTCAGCCCCAGCATTTT | CASSMFGDGGRAQPQHF
TRBJ2-2 | TRBD2 | NA | TRBV18 | TGTGCCAGCTCGCCTCGGGACTACCCGAGGGCCACCGGGGAGCTGTTTTTT | CASSPRDYPRATGELFF
TRBJ1-1 | NA | NA | TRBV28 | TGTGCCAGCAGAGGGGGAGGGGCGTTTACTGAAGCTTTCTTT | CASRGGGAFTEAFF
TRBJ1-4 | NA | NA | TRBV28 | TGTGCCAGCAGGCTACTCCGCGGCAGGGTTAATGAAAAACTGTTTTTT | CASRLLRGRVNEKLFF
TRBJ1-1 | NA | NA | TRBV11-3 | TGTGCCAGCAGCTTAGGGGGGGTGAACACTGAAGCTTTCTTT | CASSLGGVNTEAFF
TRBJ2-5 | NA | NA | TRBV6-5 | TGTGCCAGCAGTTACAGGGGTTGGGGTCGCCAAGAGACCCAGTACTTC | CASSYRGWGRQETQYF
TRBJ2-7 | NA | few | TRBV15 | TGTGCCACCAGCATTCGGACGGTTAACTACGAGCAGTACTTC | CATSIRTVNYEQYF
TRBJ2-1 | TRBD2 | NA | TRBV4-2 | TGTGCCAGCAGCCTCAGACTAGCGGGAGGTGATATCTACAATGAGCAGTTCTTC | CASSLRLAGGDIYNEQFF
TRBJ2-4 | NA | NA | TRBV4-1 | TGCGCCAGCAGCCAAGATTTAGGTTACTCTGTAGGCGATCCCAAAAACATTCAGTACTTC | CASSQDLGYSVGDPKNIQYF
TRBJ2-6 | TRBD1 | few | TRBV5-4 | TGTGCCAGCAGCCACCCCACCGGGACAGGGGGCCTCTCTGGGGCCAACGTCCTGACTTTC | CASSHPTGTGGLSGANVLTF
TRBJ1-1 | NA | few | TRBV19 | TGTGCCAGTACCTTTTGGGGCCTAACTAGAGCCACTGAAGCTTTCTTT | CASTFWGLTRATEAFF
TRBJ1-5 | NA | NA | TRBV19 | TGTGCCAGTAGTATAGCCAAATCGCCCGGTCCGGGCAGTCAGCCCCAGCATTTT | CASSIAKSPGPGSQPQHF
TRBJ1-1 | NA | NA | TRBV30 | TGTGCCTGGAGTGTACGACTTTTCCCCAACACTGAAGCTTTCTTT | CAWSVRLFPNTEAFF
TRBJ2-3 | NA | NA | TRBV2 | TGTGCCAGCAGTGAAGGGCAGGGGATTTCGGATACGCAGTATTTT | CASSEGQGISDTQYF
TRBJ1-5 | NA | once | TRBV13 | TGTGCCAGCAGCTTAACTAGCAATCAGCCCCAGCATTTT | CASSLTSNQPQHF
TRBJ2-1 | NA | NA | TRBV11-2 | TGTGCCAGCAGCTTAGATCTGGACGCATCGGAGCAGTTCTTC | CASSLDLDASEQFF
TRBJ2-5 | TRBD2 | NA | TRBV7-6 | TGTGCCAGCAGCCGCGGGAGACAAGAGACCCAGTACTTC | CASSRGRQETQYF
TRBJ1-1 | NA | few | TRBV6-5 | TGTGCCAGCAGTTACTCGAGTGGGGACACTGAAGCTTTCTTT | CASSYSSGDTEAFF
TRBJ2-2 | TRBD1 | few | TRBV19 | TGTGCCAGTAGTACCAGACAGGGGGCCGGGACCGGGGAGCTGTTTTTT | CASSTRQGAGTGELFF
TRBJ1-2 | TRBD1 | NA | TRBV7-9 | TGTGCCAGCAGGCCCGGGACAGGCCGTCCGGATAGCTATGGCTACACCTTC | CASRPGTGRPDSYGYTF
TRBJ1-6 | TRBD1 | NA | TRBV5-4 | TGTGCCAGCAGCGCCGGACAGGGGAGTGGCTCACCCCTCCACTTT | CASSAGQGSGSPLHF
TRBJ1-3 | NA | NA | TRBV7-3 | TGTGCCAGCAGCTCGAGCTCTGGAAACACCATATATTTT | CASSSSSGNTIYF
TRBJ1-2 | NA | few | TRBV28 | TGTGCCAGCAGTTTGAGGGGTGGCTACACCTTC | CASSLRGGYTF
TRBJ2-1 | TRBD1 | NA | TRBV25-1 | TGTGCCAGCAGTGACGGGACAGGTACCTACAATGAGCAGTTCTTC | CASSDGTGTYNEQFF
TRBJ1-2 | NA | NA | TRBV6-1 | TGTGCCAGCAGTGAAGCGCCAGCTTTTTACTATGGCTACACCTTC | CASSEAPAFYYGYTF
TRBJ2-3 | NA | few | TRBV6-1 | TGTGCCAGCAGGGTGGGATTCCCGGCCGATACGCAGTATTTT | CASRVGFPADTQYF
TRBJ2-1 | NA | NA | TRBV5-5 | TGTGCCAGCAGCCCCTACAATGAGCAGTTCTTC | CASSPYNEQFF
TRBJ2-1 | TRBD1 | NA | TRBV29-1 | TGCAGCGTTGTACAGGGGTCCACACCACATGAGCAGTTCTTC | CSVVQGSTPHEQFF
TRBJ2-3 | TRBD2 | NA | TRBV7-6 | TGTGCCAGCAGCTCCCTACTAGCGGGAGGTGCAGATACGCAGTATTTT | CASSSLLAGGADTQYF